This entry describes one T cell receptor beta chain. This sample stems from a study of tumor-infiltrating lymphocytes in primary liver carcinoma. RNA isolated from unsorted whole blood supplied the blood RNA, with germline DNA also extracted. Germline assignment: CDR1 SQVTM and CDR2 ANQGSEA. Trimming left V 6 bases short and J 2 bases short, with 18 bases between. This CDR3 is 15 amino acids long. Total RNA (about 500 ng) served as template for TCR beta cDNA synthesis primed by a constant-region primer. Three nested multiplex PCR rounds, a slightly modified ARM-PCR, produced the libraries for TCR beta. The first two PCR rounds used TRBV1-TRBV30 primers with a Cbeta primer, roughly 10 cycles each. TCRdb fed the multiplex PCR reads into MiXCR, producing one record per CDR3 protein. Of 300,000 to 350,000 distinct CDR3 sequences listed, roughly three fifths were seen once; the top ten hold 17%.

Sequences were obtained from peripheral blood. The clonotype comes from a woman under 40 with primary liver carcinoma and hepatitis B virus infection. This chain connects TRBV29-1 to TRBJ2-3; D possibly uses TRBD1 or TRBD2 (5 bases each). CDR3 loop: CSVVRGWGNTDTQYF. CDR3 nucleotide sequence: TGCAGCGTGGTACGAGGGTGGGGGAACACAGATACGCAGTATTTT.